Below are 29 T cell receptor beta chains sequenced from a single sample in a study of early T cells in non-severe SARS-CoV-2 infection. Via MiXCR, TCRdb re-called the 5' RACE reads, giving one row per CDR3 protein. The table has 60,000 or so distinct CDR3 sequences, under 15% seen once. Sequencing used whole blood. Receptors originate from an adult who was a healthcare worker with PCR-confirmed SARS-CoV-2 infection or an uninfected control (not recorded which).

There are a few counts of this clonotype. V and J are TRBV29-1 and TRBJ1-1; maybe TRBD1 (5 bases). The V gene lost 0 bases and the J gene lost 3 bases, with 11 bases spanning the gap. The CDR3 consists of 14 residues. CDR1 and CDR2 (germline): SQVTM, ANQGSEA. CDR3 sequence reads: CSVEDRWDHTEAFF. CDR3 bases: TGCAGCGTTGAAGATCGGTGGGACCACACTGAAGCTTTCTTT.

This clonotype was found many times. The rearrangement uses TRBV29-1 and TRBJ2-3; 10 nucleotides match TRBD2. CDR3 length: 15 residues. V shed 6 bases and J 1 base; nucleotides not matched to a gene: 7. The germline V gene encodes CDR1 SQVTM and CDR2 ANQGSEA. The CDR3 bases are TGCAGCGTGCCTAGCGGGAGCTCGGGCACAGATACGCAGTATTTT. It translates to CSVPSGSSGTDTQYF.

This clonotype was seen repeatedly, ten times or more. This rearrangement joins TRBV11-2 to TRBJ2-5, with 10 nucleotides matching TRBD1. Germline CDR1 and CDR2: SGHAT and FQNNGV. V lost 4 bases and J lost 4; bases outside the gene matches: 9. The length of the CDR3 is 16 residues. The CDR3 DNA follows: TGTGCCAGCAGCTCAAGGACAGGGGGGATAGTAGAGACCCAGTACTTC. Protein sequence: CASSSRTGGIVETQYF. Combining the CDR3 with reference TRBV11-2 and TRBJ2-5 gives the whole variable domain EAGVAQSPRYKIIEKRQSVAFWCNPISGHATLYWYQQILGQGPKLLIQFQNNGVVDDSQLPKDRFSAERLKGVDSTLKIQPAKLEDSAVYLCASSSRTGGIVETQYFGPGTRLLVL.

This clonotype appeared many times. The CDR3 bases are TGCAGTGCTAGTGAGGGGGAAAGGACCCAGTACTTC. This sequence encodes CSASEGERTQYF. The chain joins TRBV20-1 to TRBJ2-5; D perhaps matches TRBD1 (6 bases). Germline V gene sequence: CDR1 DFQATT, CDR2 SNEGSKA (reference sequence). Trimming took 3 bases from V and 7 from J, leaving 12 bases between them. This CDR3 region has 12 residues.

This clonotype has at least ten counts. The chain combines TRBV7-2 with TRBJ2-3, with 7 bases identical to TRBD2. Unmatched junction bases numbered 8, after V lost 5 bases and J lost 0 bases. The germline gives CDR1 SGHTA, CDR2 FQGNSA. The CDR3 contains 16 residues. CDR3 coding DNA: TGTGCCAGCAGCGGCAGGCCGGGACTAAGCACAGATACGCAGTATTTT. The encoded protein is CASSGRPGLSTDTQYF.

This clonotype was picked up many times. This chain joins TRBV5-1 and TRBJ2-2, with 8 bases fitting TRBD2. Germline V gene data show CDR1 as SGHRS and CDR2 as YFSETQ. V shed 0 bases and J 2 bases; nucleotides not matched to a gene: 3. This CDR3 is 16 amino acids long. The CDR3 DNA is TGCGCCAGCAGCTTGGTACTAGCGGCCAACACCGGGGAGCTGTTTTTT. Its translation is CASSLVLAANTGELFF.

The rearrangement joins TRBV7-9 to TRBJ2-7; 8 bases are shared with TRBD1. Trimming cost V 11 bases and J 7 bases; bases outside gene matches: 10. The CDR3 consists of 12 residues. Germline CDR1 SEHNR, CDR2 FQNEAQ (reference sequence). The CDR3, as DNA: TGTGCCGTTGACAGGGGCGCTTTGGAGCAGTACTTC. Encoded protein: CAVDRGALEQYF.

This clonotype was observed at least ten times. The chain uses TRBV20-1 and TRBJ2-1, with D uncertain. The CDR3 totals 13 residues. CDR1 is DFQATT and CDR2 is SNEGSKA in the germline V gene (reference sequence). V shed 2 bases and J shed 3 bases, with 8 bases lying between them. CDR3 protein: CSARSSNYNEQFF. The CDR3 nucleotides are TGCAGTGCTAGATCGTCAAACTACAATGAGCAGTTCTTC.

This clonotype was recorded at least ten times. The DNA of the CDR3 is TGTGCCAGCAGCCCCCGGACGGGTAGCTCCTACAATGAGCAGTTCTTC. This gives the protein CASSPRTGSSYNEQFF. V gene TRBV9 combines with J gene TRBJ2-1; D not resolved. The CDR3 length is 16 residues. Germline CDR1 is SGDLS and CDR2 is YYNGEE. Trimming took off 4 bases at V and 0 bases at J, with 14 bases between the two ends.

The chain has TRBV29-1 and TRBJ2-7, with 10 bases matching TRBD1. CDR3 size: 13 residues. The germline CDR1 and CDR2 sequences are SQVTM and ANQGSEA. Trimming removed 6 bases from V and 4 bases from J; junction bases left unmatched: 6. The CDR3 bases are TGCAGCGTGGGACAGGGGAGCGGATACGAGCAGTACTTC. Protein sequence: CSVGQGSGYEQYF.

The gene calls are TRBV18 and TRBJ1-2, with D possibly matching TRBD1 (5 bases). There are 15 residues in the CDR3. V was pared by 1 base and J by 2 bases, with 11 bases between. Germline CDR1 reads KGHSH; CDR2 reads LQKENI. The CDR3 is CASSPLPEGNYGYTF. The CDR3 DNA reads TGTGCCAGCTCACCACTGCCCGAGGGGAACTATGGCTACACCTTC.

This clonotype has more than one count but fewer than ten. V usage is TRBV7-2 and J usage is TRBJ2-7, with 11 bases lining up with TRBD2. V gave up 1 base and J gave up 10 bases; unmatched junction bases: 3. Germline values: CDR1 SGHTA, CDR2 FQGNSA. This CDR3 has 13 amino acids. Written as DNA, the CDR3 is TGTGCCAGCAGCTTAGAACTAGCGGGAGACCAGTACTTC. It codes for CASSLELAGDQYF.

This clonotype has only a few counts. This chain joins TRBV20-1 and TRBJ1-3; D perhaps matches TRBD1 (5 bases). The germline CDR1 and CDR2 sequences are DFQATT and SNEGSKA (reference sequence). V was trimmed by 0 bases and J by 8 bases, leaving 8 bases between them. The CDR3 has 12 amino acids. The CDR3 nucleotides are TGCAGTGCTAGAGATAAAGGGGACACCATATATTTT. Its translation is CSARDKGDTIYF.

With regard to this clonotype: Since a much larger clone is just one base distant, this may be a read error. The chain uses TRBV23-1 and TRBJ1-1, with a possible D match to TRBD1 (5 bases). TRBV23-1 is given ORF status, its function remaining uncertain. This CDR3 spans 13 amino acids. The CDR3 DNA sequence: TGCGCCAGCATGCCGAGGAGGACAACTGAAGCTCTCTTT. It is translated as CASMPRRTTEALF.

The chain is built from TRBV6-2 or TRBV6-3 and TRBJ1-1, with unresolved D. Per germline, CDR1 MNHEY and CDR2 SVGEGT. This CDR3 comprises 12 residues. V was trimmed by 6 bases and J by 8 bases, leaving 13 bases between them. The CDR3 loop is CASSITRREAFF. The DNA for the CDR3 is TGTGCCAGCAGCATTACGAGACGGGAAGCTTTCTTT.

For this clonotype: This sequence may be a read error, since a much larger clone differs from it by one base. The chain employs TRBV20-1 and TRBJ2-1; D uncertain. Germline loops: CDR1 DFQATT, CDR2 SNEGSKA (reference sequence). This CDR3 has 18 residues. For the CDR3, the DNA is TGCAGTGCTAGACCCCTAGAGCACTACCATAACTCCTACAATGAGCACTTCTTC. Amino acids: CSARPLEHYHNSYNEHFF.

The rearrangement joins TRBV7-2 to TRBJ2-2, with D maybe TRBD1 (5 bases). Trimming left V 5 bases short and J 3 bases short, with 13 bases between. CDR3 length: 15 residues. Per the germline V gene, CDR1 is SGHTA and CDR2 is FQGNSA. Here the CDR3 reads CASSQRQPDTGELFF. The CDR3 coding sequence is TGTGCCAGCAGCCAAAGACAGCCAGACACCGGGGAGCTGTTTTTT.

The sample holds many counts of this clonotype. CDR3 bases: TGTGCCAGCAGCTTAGTCGGGACTATTTCCTACAATGAGCAGTTCTTC. It specifies CASSLVGTISYNEQFF. The V and J genes are TRBV11-2 and TRBJ2-1; 7 bases fit TRBD2. CDR1 SGHAT and CDR2 FQNNGV come from the germline V gene. This CDR3 is 16 amino acids long. The V gene end was trimmed by 1 base and the J gene end by 1 base; junction bases not matched to a gene: 4.

This clonotype has more than one count but fewer than ten. This rearrangement joins TRBV7-2 to TRBJ1-6; TRBD1 might be the D (6 bases). This CDR3 is built from 15 residues. Germline V CDR1 and CDR2: SGHTA, FQGNSA. Deletions cut 5 bases from V and 6 bases from J, with 14 bases between. The CDR3 coding sequence is TGTGCCAGCAGCCCCAGGGGCGATGGTAATTCACCCCTCCACTTT. Translating gives CASSPRGDGNSPLHF.

This clonotype was recorded at least ten times. The rearrangement links TRBV7-2 to TRBJ1-6; D may be TRBD1 (6 bases). The length of the CDR3 is 16 residues. Germline V CDR1 and CDR2: SGHTA, FQGNSA. V gave up 5 bases and J gave up 7 bases, with 18 bases separating them. The CDR3 loop is CASSTPPTGLNSPLHF. CDR3 bases: TGTGCCAGCAGCACCCCCCCTACAGGGTTGAATTCACCCCTCCACTTT.

This clonotype was seen at least ten times. This chain connects TRBV5-6 to TRBJ2-1; TRBD2 might be the D (5 bases). The V gene's germline CDR1 is SGHDT and CDR2 YYEEEE. V was shortened by 4 bases and J by 5 bases, with 19 bases between the two germline ends. This CDR3 has 16 amino acids. The CDR3 is CASSRRLNQPHNEQFF. CDR3 coding DNA: TGTGCCAGCAGCCGGAGGCTGAACCAGCCCCACAATGAGCAGTTCTTC.

The sample holds many counts of this clonotype. This chain links TRBV20-1 with TRBJ2-5; possibly TRBD2 for D (6 bases). Germline V lookup: CDR1 DFQATT, CDR2 SNEGSKA (reference sequence). CDR3 length: 13 amino acids. Trimming took 1 base from V and 3 from J, leaving 9 bases between them. The DNA of the CDR3 is TGCAGTGCTAGAGTGGCGGGAAAAGAGACCCAGTACTTC. Protein: CSARVAGKETQYF.

V and J are TRBV6-1 and TRBJ2-3, with 11 positions matching TRBD2. Germline CDR1 MNHNS, CDR2 SASEGT. This CDR3 comprises 17 residues. J gave up 4 bases and V 5 bases, and 11 bases lay outside the gene matches. The CDR3 loop is CASSYLATSGVADTQYF. CDR3 sequence (DNA): TGTGCCAGCAGTTACCTCGCGACTAGCGGGGTCGCAGATACGCAGTATTTT.

The rearrangement links TRBV6-1 to TRBJ1-5; tentative D call: TRBD1 (6 bases). The CDR3 has 14 amino acids. The germline V gene has CDR1 MNHNS and CDR2 SASEGT. Trimming removed 5 bases from V and 2 bases from J, with 10 bases in between. In DNA, the CDR3 is TGTGCCAGCAGTAGAGGGGGGGGCAATCAGCCCCAGCATTTT. Protein product: CASSRGGGNQPQHF.

The J gene is TRBJ1-5, the V gene TRBV28, with D possibly TRBD1 on 5 matching bases. Trimming left V 6 bases short and J 7 bases short, with 10 bases between. CDR3 length equals 12 residues. Germline CDR1 MDHEN, CDR2 SYDVKM. Here the CDR3 reads CASRGTNQPQHF. CDR3 coding DNA: TGTGCCAGCAGGGGGACGAACCAGCCCCAGCATTTT.

This clonotype has ten or more counts. CDR3 DNA sequence: TGTGCCAGCAGCTTAGAAGCCCCCAGGGGGGTGCAGTTCTTC. Amino acids: CASSLEAPRGVQFF. The chain carries TRBV7-2 and TRBJ2-1; a weak D match, TRBD1 (7 bases). Germline V CDR1 and CDR2: SGHTA, FQGNSA. Trimming left V 1 base short and J 12 bases short, with 16 bases between. CDR3 size: 14 residues.

This clonotype was seen repeatedly, ten times or more. J is TRBJ2-1 and V is TRBV28; TRBD2 aligns across 14 bases. After removal of 0 bases from V and 9 bases from J, the junction contained 7 bases not matched to a gene. The V gene's germline CDR1 is MDHEN and CDR2 SYDVKM. The CDR3 consists of 17 residues. The CDR3 loop is CASSLWRLAGGPGEQFF. The CDR3 nucleotides are TGTGCCAGCAGTTTATGGAGACTAGCGGGAGGGCCTGGTGAGCAGTTCTTC.

The rearrangement joins TRBV18 to TRBJ1-1; D possibly corresponds to TRBD1 (6 bases). The CDR3 loop spans 14 amino acids. CDR1 KGHSH and CDR2 LQKENI come from the germline V gene. Trimming took off 3 bases at V and 4 bases at J, with 12 bases between the two ends. The CDR3 nucleotides read TGTGCCAGCTCACCCAGGGGAGGGGGCACTGAAGCTTTCTTT. Its protein is CASSPRGGGTEAFF.

This clonotype showed up many times. The chain couples TRBV6-1 to TRBJ1-4, with 9 nucleotides matching TRBD1. The CDR3 is 15 residues long. V shed 3 bases and J 7 bases; nucleotides not matched to a gene: 6. The germline V gene has CDR1 MNHNS and CDR2 SASEGT. CDR3 in DNA: TGTGCCAGCAGTGAGGGACAGGGCATCGGTGAAAAACTGTTTTTT. This codes for CASSEGQGIGEKLFF.